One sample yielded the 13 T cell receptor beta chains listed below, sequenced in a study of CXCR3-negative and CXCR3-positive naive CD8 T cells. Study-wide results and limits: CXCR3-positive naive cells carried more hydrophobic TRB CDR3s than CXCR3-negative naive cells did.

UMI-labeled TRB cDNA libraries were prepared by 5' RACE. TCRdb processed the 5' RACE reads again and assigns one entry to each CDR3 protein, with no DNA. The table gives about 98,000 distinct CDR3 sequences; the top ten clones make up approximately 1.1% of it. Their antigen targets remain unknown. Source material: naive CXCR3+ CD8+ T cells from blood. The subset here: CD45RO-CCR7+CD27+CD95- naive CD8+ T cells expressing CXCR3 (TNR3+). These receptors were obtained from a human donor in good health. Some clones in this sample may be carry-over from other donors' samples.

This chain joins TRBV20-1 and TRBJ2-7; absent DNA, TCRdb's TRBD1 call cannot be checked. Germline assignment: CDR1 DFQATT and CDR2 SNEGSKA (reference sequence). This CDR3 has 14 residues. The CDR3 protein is CSAIGTGGVYEQYF.

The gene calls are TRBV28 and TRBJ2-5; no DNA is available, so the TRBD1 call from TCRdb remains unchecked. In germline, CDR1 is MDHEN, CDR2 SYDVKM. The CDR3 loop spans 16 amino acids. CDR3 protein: CASSSRDRGADETQYF. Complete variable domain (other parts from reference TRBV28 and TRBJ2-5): DVKVTQSSRYLVKRTGEKVFLECVQDMDHENMFWYRQDPGLGLRLIYFSYDVKMKEKGDIPEGYSVSREKKERFSLILESASTNQTSMYLCASSSRDRGADETQYFGPGTRLLVL.

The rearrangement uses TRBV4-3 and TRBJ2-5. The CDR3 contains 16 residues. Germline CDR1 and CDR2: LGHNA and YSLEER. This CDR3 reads CASSQGRLGTEETQYF.

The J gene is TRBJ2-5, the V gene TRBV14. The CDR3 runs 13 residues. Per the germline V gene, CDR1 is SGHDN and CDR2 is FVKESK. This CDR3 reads CASSRTLEETQYF.

The CDR3: CASSLDTGAGNTIYF. This chain uses TRBV7-2 with TRBJ1-3; TCRdb outputs TRBD1, but without DNA this stays unchecked. This CDR3 has 15 amino acids. CDR1 and CDR2 (germline): SGHTA, FQGNSA.

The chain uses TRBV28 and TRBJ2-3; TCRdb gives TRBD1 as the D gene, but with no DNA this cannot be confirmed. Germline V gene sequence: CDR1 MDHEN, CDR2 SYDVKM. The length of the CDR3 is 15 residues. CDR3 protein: CASSLGQGRTDTQYF.

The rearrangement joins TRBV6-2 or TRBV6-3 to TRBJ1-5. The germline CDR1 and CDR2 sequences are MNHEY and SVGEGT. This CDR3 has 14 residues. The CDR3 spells CASSYRVGNQPQHF.

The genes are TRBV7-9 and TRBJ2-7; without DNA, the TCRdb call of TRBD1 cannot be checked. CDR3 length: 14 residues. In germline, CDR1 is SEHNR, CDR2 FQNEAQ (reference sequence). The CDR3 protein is CASNTGTGSYEQYF.

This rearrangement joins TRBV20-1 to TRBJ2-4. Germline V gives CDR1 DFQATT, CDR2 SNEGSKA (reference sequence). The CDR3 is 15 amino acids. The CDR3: CSAREKLLAKNIQYF.

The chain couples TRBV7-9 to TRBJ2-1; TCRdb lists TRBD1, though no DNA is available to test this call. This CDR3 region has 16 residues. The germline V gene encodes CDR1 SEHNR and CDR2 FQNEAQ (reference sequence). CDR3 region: CASSLMGQGAYNEQFF.

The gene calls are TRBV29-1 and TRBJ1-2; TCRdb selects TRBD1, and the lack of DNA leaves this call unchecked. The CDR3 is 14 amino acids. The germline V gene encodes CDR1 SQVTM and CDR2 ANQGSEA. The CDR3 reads CSVGRQDPNYGYTF.

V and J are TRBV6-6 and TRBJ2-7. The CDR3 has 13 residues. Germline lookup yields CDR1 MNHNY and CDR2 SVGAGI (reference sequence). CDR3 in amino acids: CASSYGWGYEQYF.

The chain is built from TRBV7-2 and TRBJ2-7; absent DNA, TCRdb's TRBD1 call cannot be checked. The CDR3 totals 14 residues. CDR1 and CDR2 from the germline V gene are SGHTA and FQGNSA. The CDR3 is CASSDRGPSYEQYF.